Following are 18 T cell receptor beta chains from one sample sequenced in a study of T cells in women clearing cervical HPV infection. TCRdb keeps only in-frame clones here, not all; method: immunoSEQ multiplex PCR. This table holds tens of thousands of clones. Sequencing was carried out using blood buffy coat. These receptors originate from a woman between 18 and 75 years old with a cervical HPV16 infection that either progressed to CIN3+ or cleared (not recorded which).

About this clone: With the read ending 3 residues before the CDR3 end, the germline J gene is used to fill in that end. V usage is TRBV5-1 and J usage is TRBJ2-2, with D tentatively TRBD2 (5 bases). V lost 4 bases and J lost 7, with 14 bases in between. The CDR3 length is 14 residues. In germline, CDR1 is SGHRS, CDR2 YFSETQ. CDR3 region: CASSHFKEGGELFF. Partial CDR3 DNA: TGCGCCAGCAGCCATTTCAAAGAGGGCGGGGAG. The full variable domain, its missing parts supplied by reference TRBV5-1 and TRBJ2-2, is KAGVTQTPRYLIKTRGQQVTLSCSPISGHRSVSWYQQTPGQGLQFLFEYFSETQRNKGNFPGRFSGRQFSNSRSEMNVSTLELGDSALYLCASSHFKEGGELFFGEGSRLTVL.

As for this clone: The DNA ends 3 residues before the CDR3 does, and the rest of the CDR3 is filled in from the germline J gene. The chain recombines TRBV5-1 with TRBJ1-3; TRBD1 matches 12 bases. Trimming cost V 0 bases and J 0 bases; bases outside gene matches: 10. CDR3 length: 20 residues. Germline assignment: CDR1 SGHRS and CDR2 YFSETQ. The DNA read from the CDR3 is TGCGCCAGCAGCTTGGCACCGGGACAGGGGGCTCTTATCTCTGGAAACACC. It specifies CASSLAPGQGALISGNT. The full-length CDR3 reads as CASSLAPGQGALISGNTIYF.

Points on this clone: The CDR3 end falls 3 residues outside the read, so it is completed with the germline J gene. The V call is TRBV5-4, the J call TRBJ2-7; the match to TRBD2 covers 8 bases. Germline CDR1 is SGHNT and CDR2 is YYREEE (reference sequence). This CDR3 contains 14 residues. Losses at the gene ends were 0 bases for V and 5 bases for J; bases not matched to a gene: 4. CDR3 DNA, as far as it was read: TGTGCCAGCAGCTTGGCAACGGGGGGGAACGAG. This gives the protein CASSLATGGNE. The entire CDR3 reads CASSLATGGNEQYF.

Regarding this clone: The CDR3 is cut off 3 residues early in the read; its end comes from the germline J gene. The chain recombines TRBV2 with TRBJ2-7; 7 nucleotides line up with TRBD1. Germline V gene lookup returns CDR1 SNHLY and CDR2 FYNNEI. V shed 7 bases, J shed 3 bases, and the junction held 6 bases outside the gene matches. CDR3 length: 13 amino acids. CDR3 bases read: TGTGCCAGCATTGATACAGGGGTCTACGAG. As protein: CASIDTGVYE. The complete CDR3 protein is CASIDTGVYEQYF.

As regards this clone: The read comes to an end 3 residues before the CDR3 does, leaving the germline J gene to fill in the end. The V gene is TRBV28, the J gene TRBJ1-1, with 7 bases matching TRBD1. In germline, CDR1 is MDHEN, CDR2 SYDVKM. Losses at the gene ends were 4 bases for V and 0 bases for J; bases not matched to a gene: 8. The CDR3 is made up of 16 amino acids. The CDR3 sequence: CASSSGQAFMNTEAFF. The sequenced CDR3 bases are TGTGCCAGCAGTTCAGGACAGGCCTTTATGAACACTGAA.

Worth noting for this clone: The sequence runs out 3 residues before the end of the CDR3; the remainder is reconstructed from the germline J gene. This chain connects TRBV6-4 to TRBJ2-3, with 10 bases lining up with TRBD2. This CDR3 has 15 residues. Germline V gene data show CDR1 as MRHNA and CDR2 as SNTAGT. V gave up 3 bases and J gave up 8 bases; unmatched junction bases: 8. CDR3 in amino acids: CASSEFSGGSSTQYF. Partial CDR3 DNA: TGTGCCAGCAGTGAGTTTAGCGGGGGGTCGAGTACG.

The sequenced part of the CDR3 DNA is TGCGCCAGCAGCCCCGTGTTTTTGGGGGCGGAAGGC. Its protein is CASSPVFLGAEG. The CDR3 reads in full as CASSPVFLGAEGYTF. The chain is built from TRBV5-1 and TRBJ1-2, with D perhaps TRBD1 (6 bases). The CDR3 goes on 3 residues after the read ends, and that part is filled in from the germline J gene. Germline-derived CDR1 and CDR2 are SGHRS and YFSETQ. The length of the CDR3 is 15 residues. The full variable domain, rest sourced from reference TRBV5-1 and TRBJ1-2, is KAGVTQTPRYLIKTRGQQVTLSCSPISGHRSVSWYQQTPGQGLQFLFEYFSETQRNKGNFPGRFSGRQFSNSRSEMNVSTLELGDSALYLCASSPVFLGAEGYTFGSGTRLTVV.

Regarding this clone: The read is 3 residues too short to cover the CDR3 end, so that end is filled in from the germline J gene. V gene TRBV5-6 combines with J gene TRBJ1-2; possibly TRBD1 for D (6 bases). Trimming stripped 3 bases from V and 6 bases from J, with 18 bases between. From germline, CDR1 is SGHDT and CDR2 YYEEEE. CDR3 length equals 15 residues. The CDR3 loop reads CASSWGTLNDNGYTF. The covered CDR3 bases are TGTGCCAGCAGCTGGGGGACACTAAATGACAATGGC.

Of note for this clone: The sequence runs out 3 residues before the end of the CDR3; the remainder is reconstructed from the germline J gene. The rearrangement links TRBV20-1 to TRBJ1-1, with D possibly TRBD1 on 5 matching bases. The V and J ends lost 2 bases and 2 bases respectively, with 12 bases between them. The CDR3 loop spans 14 amino acids. Germline V gene sequence: CDR1 DFQATT, CDR2 SNEGSKA (reference sequence). The CDR3 sequence: CSARPMGGNTEAFF. The covered CDR3 bases are TGCAGTGCTAGACCTATGGGGGGAAACACTGAA.

With respect to this clone: The CDR3 end lies 3 residues beyond the end of the read and is filled in from the germline J gene. V is TRBV19 and J is TRBJ1-4, with 7 bases that match TRBD1. The germline V gene has CDR1 LNHDA and CDR2 SQIVND (reference sequence). This CDR3 is built from 15 residues. The V segment lost 5 bases and the J segment 5 bases; nucleotides outside the gene matches: 8. CDR3: CASSSFGQANEKLFF. Incomplete CDR3 DNA: TGTGCCAGTAGTTCTTTTGGACAGGCAAATGAAAAA.

About this clone: The observed sequence ends 3 residues before the CDR3 terminus, with the missing tail filled in from the germline J gene. V and J are TRBV20-1 and TRBJ2-7; 9 bases align to TRBD2. Per the germline V gene, CDR1 is DFQATT and CDR2 is SNEGSKA (reference sequence). Trimming took 0 bases from V and 3 from J; bases not matched to a gene: 12. The CDR3 has 17 residues. The part of the CDR3 DNA that was read is TGCAGTGCTAGAGATTTTGGGCGGGGGGGCGCTTTCTACGAG. It codes for CSARDFGRGGAFYE. The CDR3 in its entirety is CSARDFGRGGAFYEQYF.

Comments on this clone: The CDR3 end lies 3 residues beyond the end of the read and is filled in from the germline J gene. The chain is built from TRBV4-1 and TRBJ2-7; D may be TRBD2 (5 bases). The V and J ends lost 4 bases and 0 bases respectively, with 16 bases between them. Germline assignment: CDR1 MGHRA and CDR2 YSYEKL. The CDR3 covers 16 residues. The DNA read from the CDR3 is TGCGCCAGCAGCCCCCCCAGCGGATTAAACTCCTACGAG. Amino acids: CASSPPSGLNSYE. Given in full, the CDR3 is CASSPPSGLNSYEQYF.

Worth noting for this clone: Read coverage stops 3 residues before the CDR3 terminus; the germline J gene supplies the remainder. The chain is built from TRBV19 and TRBJ1-5; D is uncertain. The CDR3 consists of 14 residues. Trimming took off 4 bases at V and 5 bases at J, with 12 bases between the two ends. The V gene's germline CDR1 is LNHDA and CDR2 SQIVND (reference sequence). CDR3 DNA (partial): TGTGCCAGTAGTACCCCCCGGTCCCATCAGCCC. As protein: CASSTPRSHQP. The CDR3, in full, reads CASSTPRSHQPQHF.

To note about this clone: The observed sequence ends 3 residues before the CDR3 terminus, with the missing tail filled in from the germline J gene. The rearrangement uses TRBV5-1 and TRBJ1-5, with 7 bases matching TRBD1. Trimming took 2 bases from V and 5 from J; bases not matched to a gene: 7. The CDR3 totals 15 residues. The germline V gene encodes CDR1 SGHRS and CDR2 YFSETQ. The CDR3 here is CASSLEGADYQPQHF. CDR3 DNA, as far as it was read: TGCGCCAGCAGCTTAGAGGGGGCTGATTATCAGCCC.

Its frequency marks this clone as large. Sequencing ends 3 residues short of the CDR3 end; the germline J gene provides the rest. This chain uses TRBV7-6 with TRBJ1-6; D perhaps matches TRBD1 (6 bases). Trimming pared 5 bases from V and 5 bases from J, leaving 13 bases between. Germline V CDR1 and CDR2: SGHVS, FNYEAQ. The CDR3 runs to 15 residues. CDR3 sequence: CASSLQQGNNSPLHF. CDR3 DNA (partial): TGTGCCAGCAGCCTGCAACAGGGCAATAATTCACCC. Full variable domain (outside the CDR3, taken from reference TRBV7-6 and TRBJ1-6): GAGVSQSPRYKVTKRGQDVALRCDPISGHVSLYWYRQALGQGPEFLTYFNYEAQQDKSGLPNDRFSAERPEGSISTLTIQRTEQRDSAMYRCASSLQQGNNSPLHFGNGTRLTVT.

About this clone itself: The CDR3 end is not reached by the read, which stops 3 residues before it; the germline J gene fills it in. V is TRBV18 and J is TRBJ2-1, with 9 bases lining up with TRBD2. CDR1 and CDR2 (germline): KGHSH, LQKENI. Trimming cost V 2 bases and J 8 bases; bases outside gene matches: 10. This CDR3 has 16 residues. The CDR3 DNA, read in part, is TGTGCCAGCTCACCAGAGGGCCAGCGGGGGGCGGATGAG. This codes for CASSPEGQRGADE. The CDR3 as a whole reads CASSPEGQRGADEQFF.

Concerning this clone itself: The read ends 3 residues early relative to the CDR3; the germline J gene fills the gap. The chain links TRBV20-1 to TRBJ1-1, with a possible D match to TRBD1 (6 bases). This CDR3 is built from 14 residues. Per germline, CDR1 DFQATT and CDR2 SNEGSKA (reference sequence). The V end was cut by 5 bases, the J end by 3 bases, with 16 bases between. Incomplete CDR3 DNA: TGCAGTGCTGGGGCGGGGGGCGGTCACACTGAA. Residues: CSAGAGGGHTE. The CDR3 in full is CSAGAGGGHTEAFF.

A note on this clone: The read comes to an end 3 residues before the CDR3 does, leaving the germline J gene to fill in the end. This rearrangement joins TRBV10-3 to TRBJ2-5; weak D call: TRBD2 (6 bases). This CDR3 comprises 14 residues. V was trimmed by 7 bases and J by 2 bases, leaving 14 bases between them. Germline V gene sequence: CDR1 ENHRY, CDR2 SYGVKD. The part of the CDR3 DNA that was read is TGTGCCATCAAAGGTAGCGGAAGGCAAGAGACC. Protein: CAIKGSGRQET. The whole CDR3 sequence reads CAIKGSGRQETQYF.